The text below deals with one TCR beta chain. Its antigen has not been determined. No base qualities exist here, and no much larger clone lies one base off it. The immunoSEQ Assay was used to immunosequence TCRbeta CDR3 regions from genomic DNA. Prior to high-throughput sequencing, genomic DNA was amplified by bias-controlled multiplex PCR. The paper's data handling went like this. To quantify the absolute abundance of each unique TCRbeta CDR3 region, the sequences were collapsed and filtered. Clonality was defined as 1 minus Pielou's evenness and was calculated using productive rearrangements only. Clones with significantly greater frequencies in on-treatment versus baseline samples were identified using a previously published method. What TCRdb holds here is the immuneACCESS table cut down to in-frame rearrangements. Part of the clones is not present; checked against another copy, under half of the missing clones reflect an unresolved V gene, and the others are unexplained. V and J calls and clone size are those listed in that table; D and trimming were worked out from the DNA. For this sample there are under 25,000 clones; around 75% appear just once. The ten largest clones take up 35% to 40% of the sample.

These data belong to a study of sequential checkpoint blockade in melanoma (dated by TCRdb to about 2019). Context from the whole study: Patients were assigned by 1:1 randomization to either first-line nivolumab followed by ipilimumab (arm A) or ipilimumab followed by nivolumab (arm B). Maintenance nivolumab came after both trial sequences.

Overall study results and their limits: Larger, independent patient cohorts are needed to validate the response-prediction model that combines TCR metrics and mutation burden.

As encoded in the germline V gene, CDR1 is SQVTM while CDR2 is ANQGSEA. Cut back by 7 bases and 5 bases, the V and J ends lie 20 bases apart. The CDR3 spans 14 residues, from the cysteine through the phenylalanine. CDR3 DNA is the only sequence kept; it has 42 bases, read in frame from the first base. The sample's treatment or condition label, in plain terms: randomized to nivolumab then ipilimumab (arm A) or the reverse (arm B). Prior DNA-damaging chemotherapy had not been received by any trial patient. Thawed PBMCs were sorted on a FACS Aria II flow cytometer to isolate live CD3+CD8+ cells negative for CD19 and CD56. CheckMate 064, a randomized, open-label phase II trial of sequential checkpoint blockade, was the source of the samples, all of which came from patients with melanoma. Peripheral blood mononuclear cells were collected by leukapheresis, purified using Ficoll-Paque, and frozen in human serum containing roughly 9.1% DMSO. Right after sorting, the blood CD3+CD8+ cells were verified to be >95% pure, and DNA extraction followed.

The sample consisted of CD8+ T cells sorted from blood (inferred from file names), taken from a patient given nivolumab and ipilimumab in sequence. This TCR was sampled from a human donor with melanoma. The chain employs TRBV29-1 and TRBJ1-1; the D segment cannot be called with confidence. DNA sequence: TGCAGCGGGCAAGGCGGGTCTTCTACGACTGAAGCTTTCTTT. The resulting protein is CSGQGGSSTTEAFF.